The present T cell receptor (beta chain) was sequenced within a study of vaccination and CD4 T cells after COVID-19 (dated by TCRdb to the early 2020s). Turning to the overall study: Every convalescent patient had a positive nasal swab PCR test for SARS-CoV-2, with mild disease in 8 to 10 patients and severe disease in one. Culture stimuli were overlapping spike peptide pools from SARS-CoV-2 and from the common cold coronaviruses HCoV-NL63, HCoV-OC43 and HCoV-229E. The time from the second vaccine dose to post-vaccine blood sampling had a median of roughly 70 days and ranged from roughly 13 to 241 days. Post-COVID blood samples from convalescent patients were collected a median of approximately 100 days after diagnosis, with a range of 35 to 161 days. Control cultures received a CEFX viral epitope pool as the positive control, an HIV-1 Nef peptide pool as the negative control, or no peptide. The spike-specific CD4+ TCR repertoire was compared before and after mRNA vaccination in over nine COVID-19 convalescent patients and a handful of infection-naive healthy vaccine recipients. Two doses of either the Pfizer-BioNTech BNT162b2 vaccine (n=8) or the Moderna mRNA-1273 vaccine (n=2) were administered to participants. In the convalescent cohort there were six males and four females, among whom were two Hispanic individuals, seven Caucasians, two Asians and one multiracial person. What the study reported, not specific to this receptor: An increase in the median number of SARS-CoV-2-reactive clonotypes from 21 after infection to a few dozen after vaccination was observed, but the change was not found to be significant. Among convalescent patients, a median about 90% of the SARS-CoV-2-reactive clones seen after vaccination appeared only after vaccination, which suggests priming specific to the vaccine. The number of convalescent patients in the study was relatively small, and the study did not examine early timepoints following natural infection. Of the vaccine-specific clones in convalescent patients, 304 of 307, or nearly all, reacted only to SARS-CoV-2 spike and did not cross-react with common cold coronaviruses.

V is reduced by 3 bases and J by 11 bases, leaving a spacing of 19 bases between them. In the germline V gene (reference sequence), CDR1 corresponds to GTSNPN and CDR2 to SVGIG. The CDR3 contains 13 residues, cysteine and phenylalanine counted. Only CDR3 DNA is held: 39 bases, read in frame from base 1. Of note for this clonotype: This receptor's antigen is unknown. No much larger clonotype is one base removed from it; base qualities were not supplied.

The meaning of the sample's treatment or condition label: approximately 11-day PBMC culture with coronavirus spike peptide pools or control peptides (ViraFEST assay). The ViraFEST assay, used in the study, expanded antigen-specific T cells with peptide pools and then identified the expanded clonotypes through TCR sequencing. Positive SARS-CoV-2 PCR tests in the convalescent patients dated from March to December 2020, before Alpha, Beta and Delta variants emerged in the United States. PBMCs were cultured at around 2 million per well in IMDM supplemented with approximately 5% human AB serum and 8.5 to 10 IU/ml IL-2, with around 10 ug/ml peptide pools added. Half of the culture medium was replaced with fresh IL-2-containing medium on days 3 and 7. After roughly 9 days of culture, CD4+ T cells were isolated by negative selection with the EasySep CD4+ T cell isolation kit. Ficoll-Paque Plus gradient centrifugation was used to isolate PBMCs from whole blood, and the isolated PBMCs were then either used fresh or cryopreserved at -140C. Triplicate wells were generally used for each culture condition.

Library preparation employed PCR. DNA from cultured CD4+ T cells was subjected to TCR sequencing with the Oncomine TCR Beta short-read assay at the Johns Hopkins FTIC core. The QIAamp micro DNA kit was used to extract genomic DNA from the cultured CD4+ T cells. Oncomine TCR Beta libraries made from cultured CD4+ T cells were pooled using unique dual indexes and sequenced on an Illumina iSeq 100. The authors' pipeline ran thus. Non-productive sequences were removed, and CDR3s that did not start with C, did not end with F or W, or were shorter than 7 amino acids were discarded. The MANAFEST web application was used to identify antigen-specific clonotypes by comparing peptide-stimulated wells against reference wells and other culture wells. An FDR below 0.05, an odds ratio above 5, and a productive frequency above 0.1% in at least two of three replicate wells were required for clones to be considered positive. A clonotype was classed as cross-reactive if the clonotype showed significant expansion both in SARS-CoV-2 spike wells and in at least one common cold coronavirus spike condition. CDR3 homology was assessed with Levenshtein distances (stringdist) and unrooted phylogenetic trees (ape) in R version 3.6.1. The public reads were run again by TCRdb, first through fastp at Q25 and then through MiXCR, and only productive beta chains were kept. Identical CDR3 protein sequences are pooled into one entry, listed with their most common genes and DNA. The V and J calls come from TCRdb's annotation, not from the publication. This sample holds about 4,200 distinct CDR3 sequences; about a quarter were observed only once. 25% to 35% of the sample belongs to the ten largest clones.

The TCR sequence derives from a human donor who had recovered from COVID-19. Specimen: CD4+ T cells from blood, cultured in vitro. Here the chain combines TRBV30 and TRBJ1-1; a tentative D call is TRBD1 (5 bases match). Read as DNA, the sequence is TGTGCCTGGAGGTCCGGGCCTTTCGAGGGGGCTTTCTTT. Its translation is CAWRSGPFEGAFF.